These T cell receptor beta chains were read from a single sample in a study of blood T cell repertoires in COVID-19. Libraries were prepared by immunoSEQ multiplex PCR; TCRdb keeps only in-frame clonotypes and omits some of them. The sample lists a few hundred thousand clones, over 75% seen once, with 2.4% in the top ten. The sequenced sample was PBMCs or T cells enriched from blood (not recorded which). The origin of the receptors is a woman between 18 and 30 years old who had recovered from COVID-19. CDR3s include the opening cysteine and the closing phenylalanine or tryptophan. Each record gives: V gene, J gene, D gene, CDR3 length, clone size, CDR3 DNA, CDR3 protein. The D gene is left open where the match is weak. Clone size is shown for a subset of rows, as once, few, many or a class of expanded clone.

V: TRBV19
J: TRBJ2-1
D: TRBD2
length: 15
size: .
DNA: TGTGCCAGCAGGCCCCCTAGCGGGGGCCTCAAGGAGCAGTTCTTC
CDR3: CASRPPSGGLKEQFF

V: TRBV27
J: TRBJ1-2
D: TRBD1
length: 15
size: once
DNA: TGTGCCAGCAGTCGTGGACAGGGGGCTAACTATGGCTACACCTTC
CDR3: CASSRGQGANYGYTF

V: TRBV14
J: TRBJ2-1
D: TRBD1
length: 13
size: .
DNA: TGTGCCAGCAGCCAAGGAGGGGCAGGGGGGCAGTTCTTC
CDR3: CASSQGGAGGQFF

V: TRBV3-1/TRBV3-2
J: TRBJ2-1
D: TRBD2
length: 15
size: .
DNA: TGTGCCAGCAGCCATCGGGGGGGTAGAATAGATGAGCAGTTCTTC
CDR3: CASSHRGGRIDEQFF

V: TRBV29-1
J: TRBJ2-7
D: TRBD1
length: 13
size: .
DNA: TGCAGCGTCCGGGACAGCGCTGCCTACGAGCAGTACTTC
CDR3: CSVRDSAAYEQYF

V: TRBV19
J: TRBJ2-7
D: TRBD1
length: 15
size: .
DNA: TGTGCCAGTAGTATAGCCGGGACAGGGGCCTACGAGCAGTACTTC
CDR3: CASSIAGTGAYEQYF

V: TRBV10-3
J: TRBJ1-6
D: TRBD1
length: 14
size: .
DNA: TGTGCCATCAGCGTCGGGACAGATAATTCACCCCTCCACTTT
CDR3: CAISVGTDNSPLHF

V: TRBV5-1
J: TRBJ1-1
D: TRBD1
length: 15
size: .
DNA: TGCGCCAGCAGCTTGAGACAGGGCACGAACACTGAAGCTTTCTTT
CDR3: CASSLRQGTNTEAFF

V: TRBV27
J: TRBJ1-5
D: .
length: 16
size: .
DNA: TGTGCCAGCCGGGGAGGCGGGTTAAATAGCAATCAGCCCCAGCATTTT
CDR3: CASRGGGLNSNQPQHF

V: TRBV11-2
J: TRBJ1-3
D: TRBD1
length: 14
size: once
DNA: TGTGCCAGCAGCTTGACAGGGGCTGGAAACACCATATATTTT
CDR3: CASSLTGAGNTIYF

V: TRBV5-8
J: TRBJ2-5
D: TRBD2
length: 17
size: .
DNA: TGTGCCAGCAGCTTGACGGTGGCGGGGGGGTTTAAAGCGACCCAGTACTTC
CDR3: CASSLTVAGGFKATQYF

V: TRBV7-6
J: TRBJ2-2
D: .
length: 16
size: .
DNA: TGTGCCAGCAGCTTAGGGGCTAACCCGAACACCGGGGAGCTGTTTTTT
CDR3: CASSLGANPNTGELFF

V: TRBV20-1
J: TRBJ2-1
D: .
length: 13
size: .
DNA: TGCAGTGCTAGTTTCCGGGGGAAAAATGAGCAGTTCTTC
CDR3: CSASFRGKNEQFF

V: TRBV5-1
J: TRBJ2-7
D: .
length: 12
size: .
DNA: TGCGCCAGCAGCTTTCAGGGGAGCGAGCAGTACTTC
CDR3: CASSFQGSEQYF

V: TRBV30
J: TRBJ1-2
D: TRBD1
length: 15
size: .
DNA: TGTGCCTGGTATCCCGGGACAGGGGACCTATATGGCTACACCTTC
CDR3: CAWYPGTGDLYGYTF

V: TRBV25-1
J: TRBJ1-1
D: TRBD1
length: 15
size: once
DNA: TGTGCCAGCAGTGACCCGACAGGGGGCGACACTGAAGCTTTCTTT
CDR3: CASSDPTGGDTEAFF

V: TRBV7-9
J: TRBJ2-1
D: TRBD1
length: 16
size: .
DNA: TGTGCCAGCAGCTTGGGAGACAGGGCGTCCTACAATGAGCAGTTCTTC
CDR3: CASSLGDRASYNEQFF

V: TRBV5-1
J: TRBJ2-3
D: .
length: 17
size: .
DNA: TGCGCCAGCAGCTCCCAGCGATGGACAGAAGGCACAGATACGCAGTATTTT
CDR3: CASSSQRWTEGTDTQYF

V: TRBV7-2
J: TRBJ2-7
D: .
length: 11
size: .
DNA: TGTGCCAGCAGCCTCGGGAACGAGCAGTACTTC
CDR3: CASSLGNEQYF

V: TRBV5-1
J: TRBJ1-2
D: .
length: 15
size: .
DNA: TGCGCCAGCAGCTTGGCAGGGACAACTAACTATGGCTACACCTTC
CDR3: CASSLAGTTNYGYTF

V: TRBV19
J: TRBJ1-2
D: TRBD1
length: 14
size: .
DNA: TGTGCCAGCGAGACAGGGGCCAGCCCGAGTGGCTACACCTTC
CDR3: CASETGASPSGYTF

V: TRBV7-2
J: TRBJ2-7
D: .
length: 17
size: .
DNA: TGTGCCAGCAGCTTAGTGGGTCTTGGATTGGGAGCCTACGAGCAGTACTTC
CDR3: CASSLVGLGLGAYEQYF

V: TRBV21-1
J: TRBJ1-1
D: .
length: 18
size: .
DNA: TGTGCCAGCAGCAAAGCTTGGGGTAATTATCGAGGGTTCCCTGAAGCTTTCTTT
CDR3: CASSKAWGNYRGFPEAFF

V: TRBV7-8
J: TRBJ1-2
D: TRBD1
length: 17
size: .
DNA: TGTGCCAGCAGCGAGCCGGGACAGGGTGCCTATATCTATGGCTACACCTTC
CDR3: CASSEPGQGAYIYGYTF

V: TRBV3-1/TRBV3-2
J: TRBJ1-1
D: .
length: 15
size: .
DNA: TGTGCCAGCAGCCCCCTACAGGTGACGAACACTGAAGCTTTCTTT
CDR3: CASSPLQVTNTEAFF

V: TRBV29-1
J: TRBJ1-1
D: .
length: 13
size: .
DNA: TGCAGCGTTGTGGGACTTACGAACACTGAAGCTTTCTTT
CDR3: CSVVGLTNTEAFF

V: TRBV3-1/TRBV3-2
J: TRBJ1-1
D: .
length: 14
size: .
DNA: TGTGCCAGCAGCCAATTCACCAGGGACACTGAAGCTTTCTTT
CDR3: CASSQFTRDTEAFF

V: TRBV18
J: TRBJ1-1
D: .
length: 15
size: .
DNA: TGTGCCAGCTCACCACCCGGGACACATAACACTGAAGCTTTCTTT
CDR3: CASSPPGTHNTEAFF

V: TRBV5-1
J: TRBJ1-2
D: .
length: 15
size: .
DNA: TGCGCCAGCAGCCCGCAACAGGGTCTAGGAATAGTCTACACCTTC
CDR3: CASSPQQGLGIVYTF

V: TRBV19
J: TRBJ1-1
D: .
length: 14
size: .
DNA: TGTGCCAGTAGGGGAAGGGCAGGGCCGGCTGAAGCTTTCTTT
CDR3: CASRGRAGPAEAFF

V: TRBV7-6
J: TRBJ1-1
D: .
length: 13
size: .
DNA: TGTGCCAGCAGCCCCGACTTGGTCGCTGAAGCTTTCTTT
CDR3: CASSPDLVAEAFF

V: TRBV4-1
J: TRBJ1-6
D: .
length: 15
size: .
DNA: TGCGCCAGCAGCCAAGACGAGAGGGTCAATTCACCCCTCCACTTT
CDR3: CASSQDERVNSPLHF

V: TRBV28
J: TRBJ1-5
D: TRBD1
length: 13
size: .
DNA: TGTGCCAGCAGACAGGGGGCGGGTCAGCCCCAGCATTTT
CDR3: CASRQGAGQPQHF

V: TRBV7-6
J: TRBJ2-2
D: .
length: 13
size: few
DNA: TGTGCCAGCCGCGGGCGGGACACCGGGGAGCTGTTTTTT
CDR3: CASRGRDTGELFF

V: TRBV5-6
J: TRBJ2-7
D: TRBD1
length: 13
size: .
DNA: TGTGCCAGCAGCTTGCGGGACAGGGACGAGCAGTACTTC
CDR3: CASSLRDRDEQYF

V: TRBV5-1
J: TRBJ2-3
D: .
length: 13
size: .
DNA: TGCGCCAGCAGCTTGGGAACAACAGATACGCAGTATTTT
CDR3: CASSLGTTDTQYF

V: TRBV28
J: TRBJ2-7
D: TRBD1
length: 15
size: .
DNA: TGTGCCAGCAGACCTGGACAGGGTGGTCCCTACGAGCAGTACTTC
CDR3: CASRPGQGGPYEQYF

V: TRBV9
J: TRBJ1-2
D: .
length: 15
size: .
DNA: TGTGCCAGCAGCGCCGCACAGGGTGGGGACTATGGCTACACCTTC
CDR3: CASSAAQGGDYGYTF

V: TRBV2
J: TRBJ1-2
D: .
length: 14
size: once
DNA: TGTGCCAGCAGTGAATCATTACCAGGGTATGGCTACACCTTC
CDR3: CASSESLPGYGYTF

V: TRBV2
J: TRBJ1-1
D: TRBD1
length: 13
size: .
DNA: TGTGCCGGTAAAGGACAGGCCGCCATGGGGGCTTTCTTT
CDR3: CAGKGQAAMGAFF

V: TRBV3-1/TRBV3-2
J: TRBJ1-6
D: .
length: 13
size: .
DNA: TGTGCCAGCAGCCGAGGACAGCATCTCACCCTCCACTTT
CDR3: CASSRGQHLTLHF

V: TRBV9
J: TRBJ2-1
D: TRBD2
length: 15
size: .
DNA: TGTGCCAGCAGCGTAGGAAGCGGGGGCTACAATGAGCAGTTCTTC
CDR3: CASSVGSGGYNEQFF

V: TRBV12-1
J: TRBJ2-3
D: .
length: 16
size: .
DNA: TGTGCCAGCAGGTATTGGGCAAACCACGGCACAGATACGCAGTATTTT
CDR3: CASRYWANHGTDTQYF